This T cell receptor (beta chain) is drawn from a study of shared clonotypes between healthy human individuals. The CDR3 has 14 residues. V dropped 3 bases and J dropped 4 bases, with 10 bases sitting between them. Per germline, CDR1 LNHDA and CDR2 SQIVND (reference sequence). This table comes from immunoSEQ multiplex PCR, and its TCRdb copy is limited to in-frame clones, with some not included. The sample records about 660,000 clones, around 67% being singletons. This clone has at least ten counts. The sequenced material came from memory CD4+ T cells sorted from blood. Stated subset: CD45RA-negative fraction. This sequence was found in a woman younger than 45 in good health. The V and J genes are TRBV19 and TRBJ2-1; the D gene is possibly TRBD2 (5 bases). CDR3 DNA sequence: TGTGCCAGTAGTATGCGCGGGCTGTACAATGAGCAGTTCTTC. Translated: CASSMRGLYNEQFF.